The entry below gives a single TCR beta chain sequence along with its context. Its antigen is not identified. The data were obtained in a study of graft-versus-host responses after intestinal transplantation. Overall study context: Anti-thymocyte globulin induction was given to all recipients, followed by tacrolimus and steroids for two to four years. Findings and caveats of the study: Early post-transplant HvG declines showed an association with peak circulating GvH clone levels. In recipient marrow, GvH clones were found, and some appeared first in ileum or blood.

Some clones are missing from TCRdb's copy, which holds only in-frame ones; the method was immunoSEQ multiplex PCR. Among approximately 37,000 clones listed, 87% were seen once. Intraepithelial lymphocytes and lamina propria lymphocytes were released through processing of graft tissue. The source of this sequence is a human patient who received an intestinal transplant, so some T cells may come from the graft donor. Sequencing used ileum tissue, obtained around seven months after intestinal transplant.

This CDR3 reads CASSPGVRQIYNSPLHF. The CDR3 DNA is TGCGCCAGCAGCCCGGGGGTCAGGCAGATATATAATTCACCCCTCCACTTT. The chain joins TRBV5-1 to TRBJ1-6; possible D gene TRBD1, 5 bases. The ends were cut back, 4 bases at V and 4 bases at J, with 18 bases in the middle. CDR3 length: 17 amino acids. Per the germline V gene, CDR1 is SGHRS and CDR2 is YFSETQ.